The source of this T cell receptor beta chain is a study of blood T cell repertoires in COVID-19. Overall study context: The United States, Italy and Spain were the sources of the acute and convalescent COVID-19 samples. In each case, the material was cDNA or gDNA derived from T cells, B-cell-depleted T cells, or PBMCs.

In the original workflow: Reference gene primer amplification yielded estimated nucleated cell counts. The assay was immunoSEQ multiplex PCR, and TCRdb's table has in-frame clones only and misses some. The V and J calls and clone size were taken over from that table, and D and trimming were inferred from the DNA. The sample contains 250,000 or so clones, around 87% of which appear only once. Recruited during active infection, patients (from Seattle) were subsequently followed longitudinally. Sequenced: peripheral blood. The sequence was collected from a woman aged 60-75 years with COVID-19, enrolled during active disease.

CDR3 in DNA: TGTGCCAGCAGCTTCGGGACAGGGGGCTACACCTTC. Residues: CASSFGTGGYTF. V is TRBV5-6 and J is TRBJ1-2; 9 bases are shared with TRBD1. Germline trimming cut 2 bases from V and 8 bases from J; bases unmatched to any gene: 1. Germline V gene sequence: CDR1 SGHDT, CDR2 YYEEEE. CDR3 size: 12 residues.